This T cell receptor beta chain was sequenced in a study of early T cells in non-severe SARS-CoV-2 infection. Study findings and constraints: Anti-spike CD8 specificities were favored by VDJdb matching, whose results missed private and CD4 specificities.

Attachment of unique molecular identifiers to individual cDNA molecules was performed. TCRdb re-called the 5' RACE reads through MiXCR, storing one row per CDR3 protein. The sample has 100,000 or so distinct CDR3 sequences, around 17% seen once. On this clonotype: Its antigen is not identified.

The ends were cut back, 4 bases at V and 1 base at J, with 11 bases in the middle. There are 14 residues in the CDR3. Germline V gene lookup returns CDR1 MGHRA and CDR2 YSYEKL. J is TRBJ2-7 and V is TRBV4-1, with a tentative D call TRBD2 (6 bases). The sequence was collected from an adult who was a healthcare worker with PCR-confirmed SARS-CoV-2 infection or an uninfected control (not recorded which). The input for sequencing was whole blood, taken at baseline. The CDR3 sequence: CASSPAGPSYEQYF. CDR3 bases: TGCGCCAGCAGCCCAGCGGGCCCTTCCTACGAGCAGTACTTC.